This T cell receptor beta chain was sequenced during a study of shared T cell receptors in the human thymus (dated by TCRdb to about 2021). Concerning the study at large: The study investigated the way shared, self-reactive T-cell receptor alpha chains are produced in the human thymus.

Regarding this clone: It has no known antigen specificity. No much larger clone is present one base from it, and per-base qualities are unavailable.

Its CDR3 holds 16 amino acids, cysteine through phenylalanine. Only the CDR3 part of the read is kept: 48 bases, read in frame from the first base. The V end gives up 3 bases and the J end 3 bases, leaving 8 bases in the junction not matched to a gene. The germline V gene (reference sequence) sets CDR1 to MNHEY and CDR2 to SMNVEV. The library was obtained by the immunoSEQ multiplex PCR assay. The table comes from immuneACCESS by way of TCRdb, which keeps in-frame sequences with V and J called. Part of the clones is missing from these tables; in studies checked, under half for an unresolved V gene and the rest for unknown reasons. The sample table lists approximately 580,000 clones, 75% to 85% of them with a count of one. More than 0.01% of the sample rests with the top ten. A further study also used this sample, focusing on human thymus T cells. Drawing on the second study: Immunologically healthy infants undergoing open corrective cardiac surgery for congenital heart defects in Finland were used as donors. The thymus tissue came from surgical resects taken out during corrective cardiac surgery. Both the thymic and the peripheral blood repertoires appeared to show biased V and J gene segment usage. According to the related research, thymic TCR repertoires were highly overlapping among unrelated individuals. The study characterized TCR alpha and beta repertoires from eight infant thymus samples and four related peripheral blood samples. Donor ages ranging from 7 to 244 days were recorded, and more than five male and a couple of female infants were included in the cohort. Thymocytes were released mechanically from tissue and stored at -70 °C as pellets of 10-30 million cells. A QIAsymphony instrument was used to extract genomic DNA from frozen cell pellets. The immunoSEQ multiplex PCR assay was used to amplify the TCRB and TCRAD loci from a standardized amount of quality-controlled genomic DNA. Amplicons spanned the V(D)J region at a length sufficient to cover the CDR3 and identify V and J genes. The commercial immunoSEQ service was used to sequence amplicons on an Illumina platform. Primer bias and sequencing errors were corrected as previously described, and TCRAD and TCRB were defined on the basis of the IMGT database. The repertoires were analysed using immunoSEQ Analyzer 3.0 and VDJTools for basic statistics, V/J segment usage, diversity estimates, rarefaction and pairwise overlap. To estimate diversity, the Chao1, ChaoE, Efron-Thisted, Shannon and inverse Simpson indices were applied, and diversity was also estimated on datasets down-sampled to the smallest sample. Repertoire overlap was assessed by strict matching of CDR3 nucleotide sequence, V gene and J gene, and clustering was done by Jaccard-based multidimensional scaling. On average, around 810,000 unique TCRB clonotypes were obtained from thymus samples, compared with roughly 84,000 from blood samples.

What was sequenced was thymocytes. The source is a boy in the first two years of life with a congenital heart defect. Donor details come from another sample of the same person, matched by shared clones. The chain is encoded by TRBV27 joined to TRBJ2-7, with 10 junctional bases fitting TRBD2. At the DNA level, the sequence is TGTGCCAGCAGTTTTACCGGACTAGCGGAAATCTACGAGCAGTACTTC. This translates into CASSFTGLAEIYEQYF.